The next 24 T cell receptor beta chains were all read from a single sample in a study of blood T cell repertoires in COVID-19 (dated by TCRdb to 2019 to 2021). Libraries were constructed by the immunoSEQ multiplex PCR assay. TCRdb retrieved this table from immuneACCESS and kept in-frame rearrangements only. Not all clones are present; in checked studies, unresolved V genes account for under half, and no reason is known for the remainder. In all, the sample holds around 190,000 clones, and 84% of those were seen once. About 7% of the sample is taken by the ten largest. What was sequenced was peripheral blood. The receptors here all came from a human donor in a cohort sampled during active COVID-19.

The chain couples TRBV6-1 to TRBJ2-1; 13 positions match TRBD2. The CDR3 is 13 amino acids. Germline V CDR1 and CDR2: MNHNS, SASEGT. Trimming cost V 3 bases and J 14 bases; bases outside gene matches: 4. The CDR3 region has the DNA TGTGCCAGCAGTGAGGGACTAGCGGGGAAGGAGTTCTTC. This sequence encodes CASSEGLAGKEFF.

The chain uses TRBV12-3 or TRBV12-4 and TRBJ1-3; D is perhaps TRBD1 (5 bases). The CDR3 is made up of 13 amino acids. V lost 7 bases and J lost 4, with 11 bases in between. The CDR3 protein is CASNQGTGNTIYF. In nucleotides, the CDR3 is TGTGCCAGCAACCAGGGTACCGGAAACACCATATATTTT.

The chain uses TRBV11-2 and TRBJ1-2, with D maybe TRBD1 (5 bases). The V end lost 2 bases, the J end lost 6 bases, and 7 bases lay between the germline ends. CDR3 length equals 12 residues. Germline CDR1 is SGHAT and CDR2 is FQNNGV. The CDR3 region has the DNA TGTGCCAGCAGCTTAACAGGTGATGGCTACACCTTC. This translates into CASSLTGDGYTF.

This chain connects TRBV2 to TRBJ1-3; D ambiguous. The CDR3 consists of 12 residues. V gave up 10 bases and J gave up 4 bases, with 11 bases separating them. Germline CDR1 reads SNHLY; CDR2 reads FYNNEI. CDR3 sequence reads: CATSGVGNTIYF. CDR3 coding DNA: TGTGCCACCTCCGGGGTGGGAAACACCATATATTTT.

This clone was counted a few times. J is TRBJ2-7 and V is TRBV7-6, with D possibly being TRBD1 (6 bases). The germline V and J ends were trimmed by 5 bases and 2 bases, with 10 bases remaining between them. Germline CDR1 reads SGHVS; CDR2 reads FNYEAQ. The CDR3 has 13 amino acids. The chain's CDR3 is CASSRTETYEQYF. The CDR3 DNA reads TGTGCCAGCAGCCGGACAGAGACCTACGAGCAGTACTTC.

The chain recombines TRBV2 with TRBJ2-3; 8 nucleotides line up with TRBD2. Germline CDR1 SNHLY, CDR2 FYNNEI. Losses at the gene ends were 6 bases for V and 1 base for J; bases not matched to a gene: 12. The CDR3 spans 17 residues. As DNA, the CDR3 is TGTGCCAGCAGCGAACCCCAGGGACTAGTGGGCACAGATACGCAGTATTTT. It specifies CASSEPQGLVGTDTQYF.

This clone occurred a few times. The chain couples TRBV3-1 (or the pseudogene TRBV3-2) to TRBJ2-1; 7 bases align to TRBD2. The CDR3 covers 15 residues. The V segment lost 0 bases and the J segment 6 bases; nucleotides outside the gene matches: 5. The V gene's germline CDR1 is LGHDT and CDR2 YNNKEL (reference sequence). In DNA, the CDR3 is TGTGCCAGCAGCCAAGAGGAGGGAGGGCGCAATGAGCAGTTCTTC. Amino acids: CASSQEEGGRNEQFF.

The gene calls are TRBV5-6 and TRBJ2-1; 7 bases map to TRBD2. The J segment lost 0 bases and the V segment lost 0 bases, leaving 3 bases of the junction unmatched. The length of the CDR3 is 16 residues. Germline CDR1 is SGHDT and CDR2 is YYEEEE. This chain's CDR3 is CASSLGGGSSYNEQFF. CDR3 coding DNA: TGTGCCAGCAGCTTGGGCGGCGGGAGCTCCTACAATGAGCAGTTCTTC.

The chain's CDR3 is CASSLTTDQETQYF. The CDR3, as DNA: TGTGCCAGCAGCTTGACGACAGACCAAGAGACCCAGTACTTC. V and J are TRBV5-4 and TRBJ2-5; a weak D match, TRBD1 (5 bases). Germline V gene lookup returns CDR1 SGHNT and CDR2 YYREEE (reference sequence). V lost 1 base and J lost 0, with 7 bases in between. The CDR3 has 14 residues.

The V gene is TRBV4-1, the J gene TRBJ2-7; D gene ambiguous. CDR1 is MGHRA, CDR2 YSYEKL, per germline. V was clipped by 4 bases and J by 0 bases, with 13 bases between them. The CDR3 contains 15 residues. Here the CDR3 reads CASSRAQVTSYEQYF. The DNA for the CDR3 is TGCGCCAGCAGCCGAGCGCAAGTTACCTCCTACGAGCAGTACTTC.

CDR3 in DNA: TGTGCCAGCAGCTCCCGGGTCACCTACGAGCAGTACTTC. Protein product: CASSSRVTYEQYF. V is TRBV7-2 and J is TRBJ2-7; D gene ambiguous. V was trimmed by 4 bases and J by 2 bases, leaving 9 bases between them. Germline CDR1 and CDR2: SGHTA and FQGNSA. The CDR3 consists of 13 residues. Combining the CDR3 with reference TRBV7-2 and TRBJ2-7 gives the whole variable domain GAGVSQSPSNKVTEKGKDVELRCDPISGHTALYWYRQSLGQGLEFLIYFQGNSAPDKSGLPSDRFSAERTGGSVSTLTIQRTQQEDSAVYLCASSSRVTYEQYFGPGTRLTVT.

This rearrangement joins TRBV10-2 to TRBJ2-7; 12 bases are a match to TRBD1. Trimming cost V 6 bases and J 4 bases; bases outside gene matches: 7. Germline V CDR1 and CDR2: WSHSY, SAAADI. The CDR3 consists of 15 residues. This CDR3 reads CASSERDRGLYEQYF. The CDR3 DNA reads TGCGCCAGCAGCGAAAGGGACAGGGGGCTTTACGAGCAGTACTTC.

The chain uses TRBV30 and TRBJ1-2, with D possibly being TRBD1 (6 bases). This CDR3 comprises 12 residues. Germline CDR1 and CDR2: GTSNPN and SVGIG (reference sequence). The V gene lost 5 bases and the J gene lost 2 bases, with 9 bases spanning the gap. In DNA form, the CDR3 reads TGTGCCTGGTCGACAGGCAACTATGGCTACACCTTC. Amino acid sequence: CAWSTGNYGYTF.

V gene TRBV15 combines with J gene TRBJ2-5, with 7 positions matching TRBD2. The CDR3 has 15 residues. J lost 5 bases, V lost 0 bases, and 6 bases had no gene match. The germline V gene encodes CDR1 LNHNV and CDR2 YYDKDF (reference sequence). The CDR3 here is CATSRDRGTTETQYF. DNA of the CDR3: TGTGCCACCAGCAGAGATCGAGGGACTACGGAGACCCAGTACTTC. Filled out from reference TRBV15 and TRBJ2-5, the complete variable domain reads DAMVIQNPRYQVTQFGKPVTLSCSQTLNHNVMYWYQQKSSQAPKLLFHYYDKDFNNEADTPDNFQSRRPNTSFCFLDIRSPGLGDTAMYLCATSRDRGTTETQYFGPGTRLLVL.

This rearrangement joins TRBV19 to TRBJ2-1; no definite D call. Trimming shortened V by 6 bases and J by 0 bases, and 9 bases separated the two germline ends. The CDR3 totals 14 residues. Germline CDR1 and CDR2: LNHDA and SQIVND (reference sequence). The CDR3 bases are TGTGCCAGTAGCCGGAGCTACTCCTACAATGAGCAGTTCTTC. It codes for CASSRSYSYNEQFF.

This chain uses TRBV6-5 with TRBJ1-4, with 7 bases lining up with TRBD1. Germline V gene data show CDR1 as MNHEY and CDR2 as SVGAGI. This CDR3 contains 14 residues. J was trimmed by 2 bases and V by 4 bases; bases with no gene match: 1. The CDR3 DNA follows: TGTGCCAGCAGTTCGGGACAGACTAATGAAAAACTGTTTTTT. As protein: CASSSGQTNEKLFF.

The rearrangement joins TRBV29-1 to TRBJ2-2, with D perhaps matching TRBD2 (6 bases). Per the germline V gene, CDR1 is SQVTM and CDR2 is ANQGSEA. Trimming took off 4 bases at V and 0 bases at J, with 9 bases between the two ends. The CDR3 has 14 amino acids. CDR3: CSVVGGPNTGELFF. Written as DNA, the CDR3 is TGCAGCGTTGTGGGGGGACCGAACACCGGGGAGCTGTTTTTT.

This sequence joins TRBV15 and TRBJ1-1; a weak D match, TRBD1 (6 bases). Trimming took off 2 bases at V and 1 base at J, with 8 bases between the two ends. The CDR3 contains 14 residues. Germline CDR1 and CDR2: LNHNV and YYDKDF (reference sequence). The CDR3 DNA reads TGTGCCACCAGCAGACAGGGGAAGAACACTGAAGCTTTCTTT. Its translation is CATSRQGKNTEAFF.

The chain has TRBV2 and TRBJ1-2; D is unresolved. This CDR3 contains 11 residues. Trimming removed 1 base from V and 7 bases from J, with 4 bases in between. CDR1 and CDR2 from the germline V gene are SNHLY and FYNNEI. CDR3 sequence reads: CASSEVVGYTF. The CDR3 DNA reads TGTGCCAGCAGTGAAGTCGTTGGCTACACCTTC.

The J gene is TRBJ1-1, the V gene TRBV29-1; 11 nucleotides line up with TRBD1. V lost 7 bases to trimming and J lost 4 bases; unmatched junction nucleotides: 8. Germline CDR1 is SQVTM and CDR2 is ANQGSEA. The CDR3 sequence is 14 residues long. CDR3 sequence: CSGSGTGGITEAFF. In nucleotides, the CDR3 is TGCAGCGGTTCCGGGACAGGGGGGATCACTGAAGCTTTCTTT.

The V and J genes are TRBV6-5 and TRBJ2-1, with D possibly TRBD1 on 6 matching bases. The CDR3 loop spans 14 amino acids. Trimming cost V 10 bases and J 7 bases, with 20 bases left between them. Germline values: CDR1 MNHEY, CDR2 SVGAGI. CDR3 coding DNA: TGTGCCAACTCGAGGGGGTATCGACTAAATGAGCAGTTCTTC. Its translation: CANSRGYRLNEQFF.

The chain recombines TRBV10-3 with TRBJ1-2, with TRBD1 as a possible D gene (5 bases). With 3 bases removed from V and 3 bases from J, the gap between germline ends came to 11 bases. The CDR3 covers 14 residues. CDR1 and CDR2 from the germline V gene are ENHRY and SYGVKD. The CDR3 DNA sequence: TGTGCCATCAGTGAACGGGCGGGGGACTATGGCTACACCTTC. Translated: CAISERAGDYGYTF.

This clone came up a few times. The V gene is TRBV2, the J gene TRBJ2-6, with D uncertain. V lost 6 bases to trimming and J lost 2 bases, with 11 bases between them. The CDR3 totals 15 residues. Germline values: CDR1 SNHLY, CDR2 FYNNEI. CDR3 residues: CASSIQLPGANVLTF. The DNA for the CDR3 is TGTGCCAGCAGCATACAGCTGCCTGGGGCCAACGTCCTGACTTTC.

The chain links TRBV9 to TRBJ2-7; the match to TRBD2 covers 10 bases. This CDR3 comprises 16 residues. V lost 3 bases, J lost 7 bases, and 13 bases stayed unmatched. Germline V lookup: CDR1 SGDLS, CDR2 YYNGEE. The CDR3 reads CASSANPASGGEEQYF. The CDR3 nucleotides read TGTGCCAGCAGCGCCAACCCAGCTAGCGGGGGAGAAGAGCAGTACTTC. Looking up the rest from reference TRBV9 and TRBJ2-7 gives the full variable domain: DSGVTQTPKHLITATGQRVTLRCSPRSGDLSVYWYQQSLDQGLQFLIQYYNGEERAKGNILERFSAQQFPDLHSELNLSSLELGDSALYFCASSANPASGGEEQYFGPGTRLTVT.